This entry is about one TCR beta chain. Its antigen is not identified. The sample comes from a study of cytomegalovirus exposure and HLA in healthy donors. Study information: The approximately 110 validation repertoires used a platform that matched the one used for the roughly 700 first-cohort repertoires, as a later analysis reported. Study observations and caveats: Confirmation in vitro established that a few CMV-associated chains were specific for CMV antigens.

Profiled with immunoSEQ multiplex PCR; TCRdb holds only in-frame clones, not every one. The table has approximately 190,000 clones, approximately 84% seen once. After removal of 5 bases from V and 5 bases from J, the junction contained 9 bases not matched to a gene. CDR3 length: 14 amino acids. Germline-derived CDR1 and CDR2 are SGHAT and FQNNGV. The origin of this receptor is a man younger than 30 in good health and CMV-seropositive. The sequenced material came from PBMCs. The genes are TRBV11-2 and TRBJ2-7, with TRBD1 identical over 7 bases. CDR3 protein: CASSDLGGRNEQYF. DNA of the CDR3: TGTGCCAGCAGCGATTTAGGGGGCAGGAACGAGCAGTACTTC.